Each of the 29 T cell receptor beta chains below was sequenced from the same sample in a study of regulatory T cells in long-lasting Graves disease. Time point given: newly diagnosed GD, antithyroid drugs for less than 3 months. With RNA extracted from PBMCs as input, the TCR library was made. With iRepertoire HTBI primers and Arm-PCR of CDR3 regions, TCR beta libraries were built. TCRdb reprocessed the multiplex PCR reads via MiXCR and lists one record per CDR3 protein. The repertoire holds 350,000 to 500,000 distinct CDR3 sequences, with roughly 15% as singletons. The sample also formed part of further work on T cells in Graves' hyperthyroidism and ophthalmopathy.

The sample consisted of peripheral blood mononuclear cells (PBMCs), taken at new diagnosis, from a patient treated with antithyroid drugs. Receptors were obtained from a woman aged 30 to 39 with Graves disease.

This clonotype was recorded many times. The V call is TRBV11-2, the J call TRBJ2-2; possibly TRBD1 or TRBD2 for D (6 bases each). Germline CDR1 SGHAT, CDR2 FQNNGV. CDR3 size: 17 residues. V was trimmed by 5 bases and J by 0 bases, leaving 16 bases between them. The CDR3 DNA sequence: TGTGCCAGCAGCACTCCGACGGGGGCGGCGAACACCGGGGAGCTGTTTTTT. Residues: CASSTPTGAANTGELFF.

The sample holds many counts of this clonotype. V gene TRBV5-1 combines with J gene TRBJ2-5, with D maybe TRBD1 (6 bases). Between the trimmed V and J ends, which lost 4 bases and 5 bases, there was a span of 12 bases. The germline V gene has CDR1 SGHRS and CDR2 YFSETQ. CDR3 size: 13 residues. This chain's CDR3 is CASSARTDETQYF. CDR3 in DNA: TGCGCCAGCAGCGCCCGGACAGACGAGACCCAGTACTTC.

The table lists this clonotype with many counts. The chain recombines TRBV7-8 with TRBJ1-5; a possible D gene is TRBD1 (6 bases). The CDR3 contains 15 residues. CDR1 and CDR2 (germline): SGHVS, FQNEAQ. Between the trimmed V and J ends, which lost 4 bases and 4 bases, there was a span of 14 bases. CDR3 region: CASSSRVGANQPQHF. The CDR3, as DNA: TGTGCCAGCAGCTCCCGGGTGGGGGCAAATCAGCCCCAGCATTTT.

This clonotype was found many times. This chain joins TRBV6-1 and TRBJ2-7, with D maybe TRBD2 (6 bases). Trimming shortened V by 6 bases and J by 3 bases, and 21 bases separated the two germline ends. The germline V gene has CDR1 MNHNS and CDR2 SASEGT. The CDR3 covers 16 residues. The CDR3 region is CASRPVRTSPIYEQYF. In DNA form, the CDR3 reads TGTGCCAGCAGACCTGTTAGAACTAGCCCAATCTACGAGCAGTACTTC.

This clonotype has a count of ten or more. The V call is TRBV6-1, the J call TRBJ2-2; 9 nucleotides agree with TRBD1. Germline loops: CDR1 MNHNS, CDR2 SASEGT. CDR3 length equals 17 residues. V shed 6 bases, J shed 6 bases, and the junction held 14 bases outside the gene matches. CDR3 nucleotides: TGTGCCAGCAGACCCTTAGGGGGACAGGGTATTTCCGGGGAGCTGTTTTTT. It encodes CASRPLGGQGISGELFF.

This clonotype was counted a few times. CDR3 protein: CASSLSGATYNEQFF. The CDR3 DNA sequence: TGTGCCAGCAGTTTATCGGGCGCTACCTACAATGAGCAGTTCTTC. This chain links TRBV12-3 or TRBV12-4 with TRBJ2-1; unclear D gene. Between the trimmed V and J ends, which lost 2 bases and 2 bases, there was a span of 10 bases. The CDR3 covers 15 residues.

This clonotype came up a few times. V and J are TRBV20-1 and TRBJ2-1; a weak D match, TRBD1 (5 bases). This CDR3 contains 14 residues. V was cut by 1 base and J by 1 base, with 8 bases left in between. The germline gives CDR1 DFQATT, CDR2 SNEGSKA (reference sequence). This chain's CDR3 is CSARVDSSYNEQFF. CDR3 sequence (DNA): TGCAGTGCTAGAGTTGACAGTTCCTACAATGAGCAGTTCTTC.

This clonotype has more than one count but fewer than ten. The chain is built from TRBV6-1 and TRBJ2-2, with D maybe TRBD1 (6 bases). This CDR3 spans 14 amino acids. Trimming removed 6 bases from V and 5 bases from J, with 13 bases in between. Per germline, CDR1 MNHNS and CDR2 SASEGT. The CDR3 DNA sequence: TGTGCCAGCAGATTTACCCAGGGGACCGGGGAGCTGTTTTTT. Amino acid sequence: CASRFTQGTGELFF.

There are many counts of this clonotype. The rearrangement uses TRBV11-2 and TRBJ2-3, with D hard to call. This CDR3 comprises 13 residues. Germline V gives CDR1 SGHAT, CDR2 FQNNGV. V was trimmed by 6 bases and J by 0 bases, leaving 7 bases between them. CDR3 residues: CASRVISTDTQYF. The CDR3 coding sequence is TGTGCCAGCAGGGTAATTAGCACAGATACGCAGTATTTT.

This clonotype was counted ten times or more. The chain couples TRBV28 to TRBJ2-7; 10 positions match TRBD1. The V segment lost 6 bases and the J segment 6 bases; nucleotides outside the gene matches: 11. The CDR3 runs to 15 residues. From germline, CDR1 is MDHEN and CDR2 SYDVKM. The CDR3 spells CASRQPGQGFTEQYF. The CDR3, as DNA: TGTGCCAGCAGACAACCGGGACAGGGGTTTACCGAGCAGTACTTC.

V usage is TRBV9 and J usage is TRBJ2-1; 15 nucleotides line up with TRBD2. The CDR3 is 20 amino acids. Per the germline V gene, CDR1 is SGDLS and CDR2 is YYNGEE. The trim removed 0 bases at V and 4 bases at J, leaving 11 bases unmatched. CDR3 nucleotides: TGTGCCAGCAGCGTAGCTTTTGGGGGGACTAGCGGGAGGAATTACAATGAGCAGTTCTTC. Residues: CASSVAFGGTSGRNYNEQFF.

This clonotype was observed many times. V and J are TRBV5-1 and TRBJ2-1, with D possibly matching TRBD1 (6 bases). The CDR3 loop spans 16 amino acids. CDR1 and CDR2 from the germline V gene are SGHRS and YFSETQ. Trimming cost V 4 bases and J 8 bases, with 22 bases left between them. CDR3: CASSGPAGAEIDEQFF. The CDR3 bases are TGCGCCAGCAGCGGGCCGGCAGGGGCAGAGATCGATGAGCAGTTCTTC.

Many counts were recorded for this clonotype. The chain couples TRBV6-1 to TRBJ1-1; TRBD1 aligns across 9 bases. The V and J ends lost 6 bases and 7 bases, in that order; junction bases with no gene match: 15. The CDR3 spans 16 residues. Germline V lookup: CDR1 MNHNS, CDR2 SASEGT. DNA of the CDR3: TGTGCCAGCAGGGATCCCGGGACAGGGAACCGATTTGAAGCTTTCTTT. It codes for CASRDPGTGNRFEAFF.

This clonotype was found many times. The chain couples TRBV28 to TRBJ1-1, with D unclear. The germline gives CDR1 MDHEN, CDR2 SYDVKM. V gave up 3 bases and J gave up 4 bases, with 12 bases separating them. The CDR3 covers 14 residues. The CDR3 sequence: CASSFLVGPTEAFF. The CDR3 bases are TGTGCCAGCAGTTTTTTAGTCGGGCCCACTGAAGCTTTCTTT.

This clonotype was seen repeatedly, ten times or more. The rearrangement uses TRBV9 and TRBJ2-1, with D perhaps matching TRBD1 (5 bases). V was pared by 3 bases and J by 9 bases, with 16 bases between. The CDR3 has 14 amino acids. Germline V CDR1 and CDR2: SGDLS, YYNGEE. DNA of the CDR3: TGTGCCAGCAGCGGTACATCAGGGTACGGTGAGCAGTTCTTC. Translating gives CASSGTSGYGEQFF.

This clonotype has a count of ten or more. V gene TRBV5-1 combines with J gene TRBJ2-3; D unclear. The germline CDR1 and CDR2 sequences are SGHRS and YFSETQ. The CDR3 loop spans 13 amino acids. V gave up 2 bases and J gave up 3 bases, with 7 bases separating them. In nucleotides, the CDR3 is TGCGCCAGCAGCTTTGAGGTTACAGATACGCAGTATTTT. This encodes CASSFEVTDTQYF.

There are a few counts of this clonotype. The chain joins TRBV19 to TRBJ2-2; D uncertain. CDR3 length: 14 amino acids. V was trimmed by 5 bases and J by 2 bases, leaving 9 bases between them. Germline V lookup: CDR1 LNHDA, CDR2 SQIVND (reference sequence). The CDR3: CASSLQTNTGELFF. In DNA form, the CDR3 reads TGTGCCAGTAGTCTGCAGACTAACACCGGGGAGCTGTTTTTT.

In this sample, this clonotype turned up many times. The chain has TRBV7-2 and TRBJ2-3; D uncertain. Trimming removed 1 base at V and 5 bases at J, with 4 bases between. Germline assignment: CDR1 SGHTA and CDR2 FQGNSA. The CDR3 is 12 amino acids. In nucleotides, the CDR3 is TGTGCCAGCAGCTTAGTTGTAGATACGCAGTATTTT. This sequence encodes CASSLVVDTQYF.

A note on this clonotype: A much larger clone sits a single nucleotide away, making a read error possible. The chain recombines TRBV15 with TRBJ2-1; TRBD2 might be the D (5 bases). The CDR3 runs to 17 residues. In germline, CDR1 is LNHNV, CDR2 YYDKDF (reference sequence). CDR3 sequence reads: CATSRDFPRPDYDEQFF. CDR3 sequence (DNA): TGTGCCACCAGCAGAGATTTTCCCCGGCCTGACTACGATGAGCAGTTCTTC.

V usage is TRBV10-3 and J usage is TRBJ2-1; 8 nucleotides line up with TRBD2. Per germline, CDR1 ENHRY and CDR2 SYGVKD. V was pared by 8 bases and J by 7 bases, with 10 bases of the junction left unmatched. This CDR3 region has 14 residues. The DNA of the CDR3 is TGTGCCATCGCAGCGGGAGCAGGACGGAATGAGCAGTTCTTC. Its translation: CAIAAGAGRNEQFF.

V is TRBV10-3 and J is TRBJ2-1; no reliable D call. The germline gives CDR1 ENHRY, CDR2 SYGVKD. V dropped 7 bases and J dropped 1 base, with 5 bases sitting between them. CDR3 length: 12 residues. The CDR3 sequence is CAITDSYNEQFF. CDR3 DNA sequence: TGTGCCATCACAGATTCCTACAATGAGCAGTTCTTC.

The chain links TRBV7-2 to TRBJ2-7, with TRBD2 matching 9 bases. After removal of 4 bases from V and 3 bases from J, the junction contained 4 bases not matched to a gene. CDR1 is SGHTA, CDR2 FQGNSA, per germline. The length of the CDR3 is 14 residues. The CDR3 DNA reads as TGTGCCAGCAGCTGGTTAGCGGGAGACTACGAGCAGTACTTC. Translating gives CASSWLAGDYEQYF.

The genes are TRBV7-2 and TRBJ1-3; possible D gene TRBD1, 6 bases. V lost 5 bases and J 2 bases, leaving 10 bases between the germline ends. Germline CDR1 reads SGHTA; CDR2 reads FQGNSA. The CDR3 spans 14 residues. This CDR3 reads CASSRQAPGNTIYF. In DNA, the CDR3 is TGTGCCAGCAGCCGACAGGCACCTGGAAACACCATATATTTT. Supplemented by reference TRBV7-2 and TRBJ1-3, the full variable domain reads GAGVSQSPSNKVTEKGKDVELRCDPISGHTALYWYRQSLGQGLEFLIYFQGNSAPDKSGLPSDRFSAERTGGSVSTLTIQRTQQEDSAVYLCASSRQAPGNTIYFGEGSWLTVV.

This clonotype came up a few times. This chain uses TRBV27 with TRBJ2-3; no reliable D call. The V end lost 0 bases, the J end lost 2 bases, and 15 bases lay between the germline ends. The germline CDR1 and CDR2 sequences are MNHEY and SMNVEV (reference sequence). The CDR3 is 17 amino acids. Written as DNA, the CDR3 is TGTGCCAGCAGTTTATCGGGGTTCCCGGGTCCCACAGATACGCAGTATTTT. Translation gives CASSLSGFPGPTDTQYF.

The V gene is TRBV25-1, the J gene TRBJ2-5; D possibly uses TRBD1 or TRBD2 (6 bases each). This CDR3 region has 14 residues. Germline V gene sequence: CDR1 MGHDK, CDR2 SYGVNS. V gave up 0 bases and J gave up 5 bases, with 10 bases separating them. The CDR3 spells CASSEYRGRETQYF. In DNA, the CDR3 is TGTGCCAGCAGTGAATATCGGGGGCGGGAGACCCAGTACTTC. Full variable domain (outside the CDR3, taken from reference TRBV25-1 and TRBJ2-5): EADIYQTPRYLVIGTGKKITLECSQTMGHDKMYWYQQDPGMELHLIHYSYGVNSTEKGDLSSESTVSRIRTEHFPLTLESARPSHTSQYLCASSEYRGRETQYFGPGTRLLVL.

This clonotype has just a few counts. V is TRBV6-5 and J is TRBJ2-2, with TRBD2 matching 12 bases. The V gene's germline CDR1 is MNHEY and CDR2 SVGAGI. This CDR3 has 19 residues. Losses at the gene ends were 1 base for V and 5 bases for J; bases not matched to a gene: 11. As DNA, the CDR3 is TGTGCCAGCAGTTACTTGAACCTCCTAGCGGGAGGGGAAACCGGGGAGCTGTTTTTT. Encoded protein: CASSYLNLLAGGETGELFF.

The table lists this clonotype with many counts. The gene calls are TRBV11-2 and TRBJ1-1; 11 nucleotides line up with TRBD1. This CDR3 has 15 amino acids. The ends lost 5 bases at V and 4 bases at J; junction bases unmatched: 6. In germline, CDR1 is SGHAT, CDR2 FQNNGV. Here the CDR3 DNA reads TGTGCCAGCAGCATTCCCGGGACAGGGGGCACTGAAGCTTTCTTT. Its protein product is CASSIPGTGGTEAFF.

At least ten counts were recorded for this clonotype. The chain employs TRBV3-1 and TRBJ1-2; a weak D match, TRBD1 (6 bases). The CDR3 has 15 residues. V lost 0 bases to trimming and J lost 6 bases, with 14 bases between them. The V gene's germline CDR1 is LGHDT and CDR2 YNNKEL (reference sequence). CDR3 residues: CASSQDGGTYHGYTF. As DNA, the CDR3 is TGTGCCAGCAGCCAAGATGGAGGGACATATCATGGCTACACCTTC.

This clonotype has a handful of counts. The chain uses TRBV5-1 and TRBJ2-2; unclear D gene. Trimming took off 4 bases at V and 4 bases at J, with 14 bases between the two ends. CDR3 length: 15 amino acids. Germline V lookup: CDR1 SGHRS, CDR2 YFSETQ. CDR3 sequence (DNA): TGCGCCAGCAGCGGTTCCAGGAGAACCACCGGGGAGCTGTTTTTT. Amino acids: CASSGSRRTTGELFF. The full variable domain, rest sourced from reference TRBV5-1 and TRBJ2-2, is KAGVTQTPRYLIKTRGQQVTLSCSPISGHRSVSWYQQTPGQGLQFLFEYFSETQRNKGNFPGRFSGRQFSNSRSEMNVSTLELGDSALYLCASSGSRRTTGELFFGEGSRLTVL.